This TCR beta chain originates from a study of identifying expanded T cells in peripheral blood. Whole-study results and caveats: Approximately 2-week clone count variance significantly increased as total template count grew. Differentially abundant clones: roughly 1.3 between replicates, 16.4 at approximately two weeks, less than 25 at four.

With regard to this clone: Its antigen remains unknown.

No infections or other immune events were documented during collection. The CDR3 sequence is 13 residues long. Germline V gene sequence: CDR1 MNHEY, CDR2 SMNVEV (reference sequence). The V end was cut by 3 bases, the J end by 3 bases, with 3 bases between. TCRdb's table, derived via immunoSEQ multiplex PCR, lists solely in-frame clones and lacks some. The sample gives around 47,000 clones, 82% of which show up once; 13% to 15% is in the top ten. Sequenced material: blood. V and J are TRBV27 and TRBJ2-6; D remains unclear. The receptor's source is a person aged 18-70 years in good health. CDR3 sequence: CASSFNGANVLTF. The CDR3 DNA follows: TGTGCCAGCAGTTTCAATGGGGCCAACGTCCTGACTTTC.